A single sample is the source of the 23 T cell receptor beta chains below, sequenced in a study of PD-L1 blockade in urothelial cancer. The time point denotes: pretreatment peripheral blood. Assay used: immunoSEQ multiplex PCR; TCRdb lists only in-frame clones, some missing. The top ten clones hold 15% to 18% of a sample with approximately 56,000 clones, roughly 85% of them seen once. The input for sequencing was PBMCs, taken around atezolizumab (anti-PD-L1) treatment. The receptor set was obtained from a man between 65 and 85 years old with urothelial cancer.

The V and J genes are TRBV5-4 and TRBJ1-2, with 7 bases fitting TRBD1. The CDR3 is made up of 13 amino acids. Germline CDR1 reads SGHNT; CDR2 reads YYREEE (reference sequence). With 0 bases clipped from V and 4 bases from J, the junction kept 0 bases outside the gene matches. The CDR3 sequence: CASSLDRGYGYTF. DNA for the CDR3: TGTGCCAGCAGCTTGGACAGGGGCTATGGCTACACCTTC. The full variable domain, with the rest looked up from reference TRBV5-4 and TRBJ1-2, is ETGVTQSPTHLIKTRGQQVTLRCSSQSGHNTVSWYQQALGQGPQFIFQYYREEENGRGNFPPRFSGLQFPNYSSELNVNALELDDSALYLCASSLDRGYGYTFGSGTRLTVV.

The chain employs TRBV6-5 and TRBJ1-2; no firm D call. The germline V and J ends were trimmed by 8 bases and 9 bases, with 16 bases remaining between them. The CDR3 totals 12 residues. Germline lookup yields CDR1 MNHEY and CDR2 SVGAGI. CDR3 region: CASSTARRSYTF. The CDR3 coding sequence is TGTGCCAGCTCCACAGCTCGACGGAGCTACACCTTC.

V usage is TRBV5-1 and J usage is TRBJ2-2; TRBD1 matches 8 bases. The ends lost 7 bases at V and 1 base at J; junction bases unmatched: 3. The germline V gene encodes CDR1 SGHRS and CDR2 YFSETQ. CDR3 length: 14 residues. CDR3 sequence reads: CASQGTGNTGELFF. CDR3 bases: TGCGCCAGCCAAGGGACAGGGAACACCGGGGAGCTGTTTTTT.

About this clone: An end of the junction does not agree with germline; a read error may underlie this. The CDR3 protein is CASSLSRTGPSVANVLTF. Written as DNA, the CDR3 is TGTGCCAGCAGCTTGAGCAGGACAGGGCCCTCTGTGGCCAACGTCCTGACTTTC. The chain is built from TRBV5-6 and TRBJ2-6; 8 nucleotides agree with TRBD1. This CDR3 has 18 amino acids. Germline V gives CDR1 SGHDT, CDR2 YYEEEE.

Many counts were recorded for this clone. V and J are TRBV7-9 and TRBJ1-1; 8 nucleotides match TRBD1. This CDR3 is built from 15 residues. Trimming removed 3 bases from V and 0 bases from J; junction bases left unmatched: 3. Looked up from germline, CDR1 is SEHNR and CDR2 is FQNEAQ (reference sequence). The CDR3 DNA reads TGTGCCAGCAGCTTTTCGGGACAGGTGAACACTGAAGCTTTCTTT. It translates to CASSFSGQVNTEAFF.

The V call is TRBV7-8, the J call TRBJ2-7; TRBD1 matches 9 bases. This CDR3 spans 15 amino acids. Germline V gene data show CDR1 as SGHVS and CDR2 as FQNEAQ. J was trimmed by 3 bases and V by 0 bases; bases with no gene match: 3. CDR3: CASSLAMTGGYEQYF. The CDR3 DNA follows: TGTGCCAGCAGCTTAGCTATGACAGGGGGCTACGAGCAGTACTTC.

V usage is TRBV5-1 and J usage is TRBJ2-5; a weak D match, TRBD2 (6 bases). The length of the CDR3 is 13 residues. Germline loops: CDR1 SGHRS, CDR2 YFSETQ. V was pared by 4 bases and J by 4 bases, with 11 bases between. The CDR3 coding sequence is TGCGCCAGCAGCCCGGCGGGGATAGAGACCCAGTACTTC. Translated: CASSPAGIETQYF.

J is TRBJ1-2 and V is TRBV18, with D uncertain. The ends were cut back, 3 bases at V and 1 base at J, with 9 bases in the middle. Germline values: CDR1 KGHSH, CDR2 LQKENI. This CDR3 is 14 amino acids long. Here the CDR3 reads CASSPPSFNYGYTF. The CDR3, as DNA: TGTGCCAGCTCACCGCCTAGTTTTAACTATGGCTACACCTTC.

V and J are TRBV5-4 and TRBJ2-3; no reliable D call. The germline CDR1 and CDR2 sequences are SGHNT and YYREEE (reference sequence). The length of the CDR3 is 12 residues. V lost 4 bases to trimming and J lost 0 bases, with 3 bases between them. The CDR3 nucleotides are TGTGCCAGCAGCCTTAGCACAGATACGCAGTATTTT. This gives the protein CASSLSTDTQYF.

This chain links TRBV15 with TRBJ1-1; D is possibly TRBD1 (5 bases). Germline CDR1 is LNHNV and CDR2 is YYDKDF (reference sequence). The V end lost 1 base, the J end lost 3 bases, and 15 bases lay between the germline ends. This CDR3 region has 16 residues. The CDR3 sequence: CATSRGGRVGDTEAFF. In DNA form, the CDR3 reads TGTGCCACCAGCAGAGGGGGGAGGGTAGGGGACACTGAAGCTTTCTTT.

The rearrangement links TRBV12-1 to TRBJ1-1; the table calls TRBD1, which could not be checked here. TRBV12-1 is a known pseudogene. CDR3 length: 16 residues. CDR3 sequence: CASRLGTRGGNTEAFF. The DNA for the CDR3 is TGTGCCAGCAGACTCGGGACACGTGGGGGAAACACTGAAGCTTTCTTT.

This clone was detected only a few times. The chain uses TRBV11-3 and TRBJ2-3, with 11 bases matching TRBD2. V dropped 5 bases and J dropped 2; count of bases not matched to a gene: 18. CDR1 and CDR2 from the germline V gene are SGHNT and YENEEA. The CDR3 extends over 20 amino acids. CDR3 residues: CASSPGTSGRKGVLTDTQYF. The CDR3 DNA is TGTGCCAGCAGCCCCGGGACTAGCGGCAGGAAAGGGGTCCTCACAGATACGCAGTATTTT.

This rearrangement joins TRBV9 to TRBJ2-5; weak D call: TRBD2 (5 bases). V was pared by 3 bases and J by 3 bases, with 12 bases between. The CDR3 length is 14 residues. Germline assignment: CDR1 SGDLS and CDR2 YYNGEE. CDR3: CASSAAGTKETQYF. The CDR3 DNA is TGTGCCAGCAGCGCGGCGGGTACAAAAGAGACCCAGTACTTC.

The chain is built from TRBV6-5 and TRBJ2-7, with no clear D. This CDR3 has 13 residues. Germline loops: CDR1 MNHEY, CDR2 SVGAGI. The V gene lost 2 bases and the J gene lost 1 base, with 6 bases spanning the gap. The DNA for the CDR3 is TGTGCCAGCAGTTACGTAGAATCCTACGAGCAGTACTTC. It yields the protein CASSYVESYEQYF.

The rearrangement links TRBV7-8 to TRBJ1-2; TRBD1 matches at 8 bases. The CDR3 extends over 16 amino acids. V gave up 5 bases and J gave up 2 bases; unmatched junction bases: 10. Germline CDR1 and CDR2: SGHVS and FQNEAQ. DNA for the CDR3: TGTGCCAGCAGCCCCTCCACCGGACAGGGCAACTATGGCTACACCTTC. Translated: CASSPSTGQGNYGYTF. Together with reference TRBV7-8 and TRBJ1-2, the CDR3 gives the full variable domain: GAGVSQSPRYKVAKRGQDVALRCDPISGHVSLFWYQQALGQGPEFLTYFQNEAQLDKSGLPSDRFFAERPEGSVSTLKIQRTQQEDSAVYLCASSPSTGQGNYGYTFGSGTRLTVV.

The J gene is TRBJ1-2, the V gene TRBV4-2; 7 bases fit TRBD1. The ends lost 5 bases at V and 3 bases at J; junction bases unmatched: 3. The CDR3 covers 13 residues. CDR1 is LGHNA and CDR2 is YNFKEQ in the germline V gene. The CDR3 loop reads CASSAQGDYGYTF. CDR3 DNA: TGTGCCAGCAGCGCTCAGGGGGACTATGGCTACACCTTC.

The chain combines TRBV11-1 with TRBJ1-2; 8 bases line up with TRBD1. Germline V gene sequence: CDR1 SGHAT, CDR2 FQDESV (reference sequence). Unmatched junction bases numbered 7, after V lost 5 bases and J lost 2 bases. This CDR3 is built from 15 residues. The CDR3 bases are TGTGCCAGCAGCCAACCGGACAGGGCCAACTATGGCTACACCTTC. It codes for CASSQPDRANYGYTF.

The chain is built from TRBV5-5 and TRBJ2-7, with TRBD2 matching 12 bases. CDR3 size: 15 residues. J gave up 3 bases and V 4 bases, and 5 bases lay outside the gene matches. CDR1 and CDR2 (germline): SGHKS, YYEKEE (reference sequence). This CDR3 reads CASSIGLAGLYEQYF. CDR3 DNA: TGTGCCAGCAGCATAGGACTAGCGGGGCTCTACGAGCAGTACTTC.

The rearrangement links TRBV19 to TRBJ1-5, with D unclear. The CDR3 sequence is 15 residues long. The ends were cut back, 7 bases at V and 7 bases at J, with 20 bases in the middle. CDR1 LNHDA and CDR2 SQIVND come from the germline V gene (reference sequence). The CDR3 DNA sequence: TGTGCCAGTACTTTTAACGTGAGGGATAGACAGCCCCAGCATTTT. This encodes CASTFNVRDRQPQHF. Using reference TRBV19 and TRBJ1-5 for the parts outside the CDR3, the full variable domain is DGGITQSPKYLFRKEGQNVTLSCEQNLNHDAMYWYRQDPGQGLRLIYYSQIVNDFQKGDIAEGYSVSREKKESFPLTVTSAQKNPTAFYLCASTFNVRDRQPQHFGDGTRLSIL.

This clone was picked up a small number of times. This rearrangement joins TRBV9 to TRBJ1-2, with 7 bases identical to TRBD1. CDR3 size: 13 residues. CDR1 and CDR2 (germline): SGDLS, YYNGEE. The ends lost 4 bases at V and 6 bases at J; junction bases unmatched: 6. This CDR3 reads CASSLGQSHGYTF. The CDR3, as DNA: TGTGCCAGCAGCTTGGGACAGTCCCATGGCTACACCTTC.

This rearrangement joins TRBV18 to TRBJ1-2; D perhaps matches TRBD1 (6 bases). Germline V gene data show CDR1 as KGHSH and CDR2 as LQKENI. The ends were cut back, 1 base at V and 4 bases at J, with 16 bases in the middle. The CDR3 extends over 16 amino acids. For the CDR3, the DNA is TGTGCCAGCTCACCACGTCGGACAGACTCCTTCTATGGCTACACCTTC. Protein sequence: CASSPRRTDSFYGYTF.

DNA for the CDR3: TGCGCCAGCAGCCCAGATGGGACACTCAAAATAAATGAGCAGTTCTTC. This translates into CASSPDGTLKINEQFF. The chain recombines TRBV5-1 with TRBJ2-1; maybe TRBD1 (6 bases). The length of the CDR3 is 16 residues. Trimming removed 4 bases from V and 7 bases from J, with 21 bases in between. CDR1 is SGHRS, CDR2 YFSETQ, per germline.

The chain has TRBV20-1 and TRBJ2-1, with D possibly matching TRBD1 (5 bases). The CDR3 runs to 11 residues. V was clipped by 5 bases and J by 8 bases, with 10 bases between them. Germline V gives CDR1 DFQATT, CDR2 SNEGSKA (reference sequence). CDR3 in DNA: TGCAGTGCTGGGCAGGGATATGAGCAGTTCTTC. This codes for CSAGQGYEQFF.